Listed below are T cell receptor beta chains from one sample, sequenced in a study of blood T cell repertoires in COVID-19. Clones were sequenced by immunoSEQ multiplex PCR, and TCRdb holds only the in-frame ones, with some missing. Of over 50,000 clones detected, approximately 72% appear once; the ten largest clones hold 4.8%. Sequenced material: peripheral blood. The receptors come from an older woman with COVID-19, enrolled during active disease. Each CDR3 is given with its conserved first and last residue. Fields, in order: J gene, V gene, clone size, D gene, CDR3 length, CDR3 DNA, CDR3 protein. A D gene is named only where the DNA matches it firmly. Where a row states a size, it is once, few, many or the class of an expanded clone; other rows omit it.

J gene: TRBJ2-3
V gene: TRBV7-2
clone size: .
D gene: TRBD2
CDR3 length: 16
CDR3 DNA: TGTGCCAGCAGTCCCCGACTAGCGGGGGGCACAGATACGCAGTATTTT
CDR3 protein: CASSPRLAGGTDTQYF

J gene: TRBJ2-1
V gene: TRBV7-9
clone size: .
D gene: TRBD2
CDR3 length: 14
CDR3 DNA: TGTGCCAGCAGTTCTAGCGGGCGGACTAATGAGCAGTTCTTC
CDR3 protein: CASSSSGRTNEQFF

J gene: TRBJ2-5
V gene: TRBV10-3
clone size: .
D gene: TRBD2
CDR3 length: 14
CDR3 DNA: TGTGCCATCAATCCGGGACTAGCGCCGGAGACCCAGTACTTC
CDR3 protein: CAINPGLAPETQYF

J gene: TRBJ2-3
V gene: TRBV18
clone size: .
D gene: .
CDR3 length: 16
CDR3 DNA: TGTGCCAGCTCACCACCATCGACAGGGAGGACAGATACGCAGTATTTT
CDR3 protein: CASSPPSTGRTDTQYF

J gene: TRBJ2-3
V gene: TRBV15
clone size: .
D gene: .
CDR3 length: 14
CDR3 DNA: TGTGCCACCAGCAGAGTCCAGGGCGAGGCTACGCAGTATTTT
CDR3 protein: CATSRVQGEATQYF

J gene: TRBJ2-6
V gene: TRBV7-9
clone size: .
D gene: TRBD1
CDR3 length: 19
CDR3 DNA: TGTGCCAGCAGCGAAGGGCCGGGACAGGAGAACTCTGGGGCCAACGTCCTGACTTTC
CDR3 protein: CASSEGPGQENSGANVLTF

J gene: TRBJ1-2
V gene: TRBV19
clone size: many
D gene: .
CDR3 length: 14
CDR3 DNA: TGTGCCAGTAGTAAAGACGGTTCTAACTATGGCTACACCTTC
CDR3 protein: CASSKDGSNYGYTF

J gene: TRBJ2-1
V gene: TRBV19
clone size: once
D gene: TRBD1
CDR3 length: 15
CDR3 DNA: TGTGCCAGTAGGGACAGGGGTTTCAACGAGGATGAGCAGTTCTTC
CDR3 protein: CASRDRGFNEDEQFF

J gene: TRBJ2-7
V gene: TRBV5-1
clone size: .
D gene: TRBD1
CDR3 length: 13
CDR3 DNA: TGCGCCAGCAGCTCTGACAGGGCCACCGAGCAGTACTTC
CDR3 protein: CASSSDRATEQYF

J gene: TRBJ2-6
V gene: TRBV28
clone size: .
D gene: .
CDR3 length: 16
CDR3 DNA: TGTGCCAGCAGTTTGGTGAGGTACGCTGGGGCCAACGTCCTGACTTTC
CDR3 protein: CASSLVRYAGANVLTF

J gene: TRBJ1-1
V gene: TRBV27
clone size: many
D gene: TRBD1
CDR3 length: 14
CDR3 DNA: TGTGCCAGCAGTTTACGACAGGGTGGCACTGAAGCTTTCTTT
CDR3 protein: CASSLRQGGTEAFF